One and the same sample provided the 14 T cell receptor beta chains below, sequenced in a study of blood T cells in healthy people across ages. A J-beta primer mix and a sample-barcoded 5' primer were used in a second PCR of about 7 to 11 cycles. One entry per CDR3 protein results from TCRdb running MiXCR on the 5' RACE reads. The sample records around 1,600,000 distinct CDR3 sequences, 40% to 45% being singletons. The sequencing sample was made of blood. Source of these receptors: a woman under 30 in good health.

The J gene is TRBJ2-3, the V gene TRBV29-1; no reliable D call. The germline gives CDR1 SQVTM, CDR2 ANQGSEA. Trimming stripped 3 bases from V and 4 bases from J, with 8 bases between. CDR3 length equals 12 residues. The CDR3 nucleotides are TGCAGCGTTGAGGAGCAGGCAGATACGCAGTATTTT. Translating gives CSVEEQADTQYF.

The chain uses TRBV30 and TRBJ2-7; 10 bases are a match to TRBD1. V shed 3 bases and J 1 base; nucleotides not matched to a gene: 3. This CDR3 spans 14 amino acids. In germline, CDR1 is GTSNPN, CDR2 SVGIG (reference sequence). The CDR3 DNA follows: TGTGCCTGGAGGCGGACAGGGGGGTCCTACGAGCAGTACTTC. Its translation is CAWRRTGGSYEQYF.

This chain uses TRBV20-1 with TRBJ2-4, with D possibly being TRBD1 (5 bases). The last part of the DNA fits TRBJ2-7 better; the J call may be wrong. This CDR3 is built from 13 residues. CDR1 DFQATT and CDR2 SNEGSKA come from the germline V gene (reference sequence). Here the CDR3 DNA reads TGCAGTGCTATCCCTTCGACAGTGAACGAGCAGTACTTC. Residues: CSAIPSTVNEQYF.

The chain joins TRBV12-3 or TRBV12-4 to TRBJ2-1; D not certain. V was pared by 7 bases and J by 3 bases, with 16 bases between. This CDR3 has 15 amino acids. CDR3 DNA sequence: TGTGCCAGCACCACCGCCAAACGGAGCTACAATGAGCAGTTCTTC. Protein sequence: CASTTAKRSYNEQFF.

This clonotype was picked up a small number of times. The rearrangement joins TRBV7-2 to TRBJ1-2; TRBD1 matches 10 bases. CDR1 is SGHTA and CDR2 is FQGNSA in the germline V gene. This CDR3 contains 15 residues. The ends lost 2 bases at V and 7 bases at J; junction bases unmatched: 7. CDR3 sequence reads: CASSLRDRGFSGYTF. The CDR3, as DNA: TGTGCCAGCAGCTTACGGGACAGGGGTTTCAGTGGCTACACCTTC.

The rearrangement joins TRBV12-3 or TRBV12-4 to TRBJ2-2; 7 bases match TRBD2. The V gene end was trimmed by 7 bases and the J gene end by 5 bases; junction bases not matched to a gene: 7. CDR3 length equals 14 residues. The CDR3 sequence: CASTRGVGTGELFF. The CDR3 coding sequence is TGTGCCAGCACTCGGGGGGTTGGGACCGGGGAGCTGTTTTTT.

The chain links TRBV18 to TRBJ2-1, with 8 nucleotides matching TRBD2. This CDR3 region has 15 residues. V dropped 2 bases and J dropped 4; count of bases not matched to a gene: 4. Germline lookup yields CDR1 KGHSH and CDR2 LQKENI. CDR3 nucleotide sequence: TGTGCCAGCTCACCAGGACTAGCACCTTACAATGAGCAGTTCTTC. This translates into CASSPGLAPYNEQFF.

Turning to this clonotype: It may be a read error: a sequence one base away is much more abundant. CDR3 bases: TGTGCCAGCAGTGTATCCCAGGTTGATACGCAGTATTTT. It encodes CASSVSQVDTQYF. The chain is built from TRBV12-3 or TRBV12-4 and TRBJ2-3; D is unclear. V lost 5 bases and J 6 bases, leaving 12 bases between the germline ends. The length of the CDR3 is 13 residues.

The rearrangement links TRBV20-1 to TRBJ1-2; D might be TRBD1 (6 bases). The ends were cut back, 6 bases at V and 6 bases at J, with 8 bases in the middle. The CDR3 has 10 residues. The germline V gene has CDR1 DFQATT and CDR2 SNEGSKA (reference sequence). The CDR3 DNA reads TGCAGTGCGAACAGGGATGGCTACACCTTC. Amino acids: CSANRDGYTF.

V gene TRBV5-1 combines with J gene TRBJ1-1; 7 bases are a match to TRBD1. This CDR3 contains 15 residues. The germline CDR1 and CDR2 sequences are SGHRS and YFSETQ. V was pared by 3 bases and J by 0 bases, with 5 bases of the junction left unmatched. The CDR3 loop reads CASSSGDRMNTEAFF. Written as DNA, the CDR3 is TGCGCCAGCAGCTCGGGGGACAGAATGAACACTGAAGCTTTCTTT. The complete variable domain, with remaining parts taken from reference TRBV5-1 and TRBJ1-1, reads KAGVTQTPRYLIKTRGQQVTLSCSPISGHRSVSWYQQTPGQGLQFLFEYFSETQRNKGNFPGRFSGRQFSNSRSEMNVSTLELGDSALYLCASSSGDRMNTEAFFGQGTRLTVV.

This clonotype was detected a few times. The V and J genes are TRBV29-1 and TRBJ2-1; tentative D call: TRBD2 (5 bases). The CDR3 length is 11 residues. CDR1 is SQVTM, CDR2 ANQGSEA, per germline. Trimming shortened V by 4 bases and J by 4 bases, and 5 bases separated the two germline ends. CDR3 sequence: CSVAGYNEQFF. CDR3 nucleotides: TGCAGCGTTGCGGGGTACAATGAGCAGTTCTTC.

This clonotype was found a few times. The chain has TRBV6-6 and TRBJ2-7; 12 bases are shared with TRBD2. J was trimmed by 4 bases and V by 7 bases; bases with no gene match: 8. Germline assignment: CDR1 MNHNY and CDR2 SVGAGI (reference sequence). The length of the CDR3 is 15 residues. The CDR3 DNA reads as TGTGCCAGCAAAACTCTAGCGGGGGGGCATTACGAGCAGTACTTC. Protein sequence: CASKTLAGGHYEQYF.

The V and J genes are TRBV20-1 and TRBJ2-3; D remains ambiguous. CDR1 is DFQATT and CDR2 is SNEGSKA in the germline V gene (reference sequence). The germline V and J ends were trimmed by 5 bases and 7 bases, with 13 bases remaining between them. This CDR3 region has 12 residues. The CDR3 sequence: CSAPLPGYTQYF. The CDR3 DNA is TGCAGTGCTCCACTACCCGGTTATACGCAGTATTTT.

This clonotype has just a few counts. This chain connects TRBV21-1 to TRBJ1-1; the tabulated D call, TRBD1, remains unverified against the DNA. TRBV21-1 is a pseudogene locus. The length of the CDR3 is 14 residues. This CDR3 is CASSLRDRAYEAFF. CDR3 nucleotide sequence: TGTGCCAGCAGCCTCCGGGACAGGGCTTATGAAGCTTTCTTT.